This TCR beta chain was observed in a study of blood T cell repertoires in COVID-19. About the study: The study drew acute and convalescent COVID-19 samples from the United States, Italy and Spain. PBMCs, B-cell-depleted T cells, or T cells provided the cDNA or gDNA that made up the material.

In the authors' workflow: Scientists estimated how many nucleated cells there were by amplifying reference gene primers. This table comes from immunoSEQ multiplex PCR, and its TCRdb copy is limited to in-frame clones, with some not included. V and J calls and clone size come straight from that table; D and trimming were deduced from the DNA. The sample holds under 50,000 clones, approximately 80% seen once. There are a few counts of this clone. This CDR3 has 11 residues. The ends lost 8 bases at V and 5 bases at J; junction bases unmatched: 2. The rearrangement joins TRBV12-3 or TRBV12-4 to TRBJ2-5, with 7 positions matching TRBD2. What was sequenced was peripheral blood. The sequence was collected from a man in his forties with acute or convalescent COVID-19. The CDR3 here is CASRRGETQYF. CDR3 bases: TGTGCCAGCCGGCGGGGGGAGACCCAGTACTTC.